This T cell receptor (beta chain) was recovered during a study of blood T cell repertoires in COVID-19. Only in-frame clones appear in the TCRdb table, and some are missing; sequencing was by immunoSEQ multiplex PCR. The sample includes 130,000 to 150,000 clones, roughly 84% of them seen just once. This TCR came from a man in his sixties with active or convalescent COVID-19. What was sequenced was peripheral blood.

The CDR3 bases are TGTGCCTGGAGACCAACGTCAAGGGGGCCAGAGACCCAGTACTTC. Translating it yields CAWRPTSRGPETQYF. The J gene is TRBJ2-5, the V gene TRBV30; 7 positions agree with TRBD1. The CDR3 totals 15 residues. Germline CDR1 GTSNPN, CDR2 SVGIG (reference sequence). V was clipped by 3 bases and J by 4 bases; unmatched bases: 11.